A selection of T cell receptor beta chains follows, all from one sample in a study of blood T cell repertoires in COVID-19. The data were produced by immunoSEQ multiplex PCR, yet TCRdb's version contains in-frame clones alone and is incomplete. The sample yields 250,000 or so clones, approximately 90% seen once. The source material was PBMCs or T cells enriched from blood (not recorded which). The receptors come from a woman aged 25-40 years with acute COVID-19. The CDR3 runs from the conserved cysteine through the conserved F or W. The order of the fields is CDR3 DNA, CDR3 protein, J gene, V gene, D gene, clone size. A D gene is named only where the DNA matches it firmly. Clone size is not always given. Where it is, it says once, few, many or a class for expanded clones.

CDR3nt: TGTGCCAGCAGTTATCACCGGGGACAGGGCTACGAGCAGTACTTC; CDR3aa: CASSYHRGQGYEQYF; j_gene: TRBJ2-7; v_gene: TRBV6-5; d_gene: TRBD1; abundance: NA
CDR3nt: TGTGCCAGCAGCCGAGACAGGGGGAACTATGGCTACACCTTC; CDR3aa: CASSRDRGNYGYTF; j_gene: TRBJ1-2; v_gene: TRBV4-2; d_gene: TRBD1; abundance: NA
CDR3nt: TGTGCCAGCAGTGAAGCTCGGACACCGAATAGCAATCAGCCCCAGCATTTT; CDR3aa: CASSEARTPNSNQPQHF; j_gene: TRBJ1-5; v_gene: TRBV6-1; d_gene: NA; abundance: NA
CDR3nt: TGTGCCAGCAGCCGACAGGGGGCGCAGGATGAAAAACTGTTTTTT; CDR3aa: CASSRQGAQDEKLFF; j_gene: TRBJ1-4; v_gene: TRBV11-2; d_gene: TRBD1; abundance: NA
CDR3nt: TGTGCCAGCGCGTTCGGGACTAGCTCCTACGAGCAGTACTTC; CDR3aa: CASAFGTSSYEQYF; j_gene: TRBJ2-7; v_gene: TRBV13; d_gene: TRBD2; abundance: once
CDR3nt: TGTGCCAGCAGCGTAGTGACTGCATACAATGAGCAGTTCTTC; CDR3aa: CASSVVTAYNEQFF; j_gene: TRBJ2-1; v_gene: TRBV9; d_gene: NA; abundance: NA
CDR3nt: TGTGCCAGCAGTTTAATCCCCAAAGGGGGCGAGCAGTACTTC; CDR3aa: CASSLIPKGGEQYF; j_gene: TRBJ2-7; v_gene: TRBV27; d_gene: NA; abundance: NA
CDR3nt: TGTGCCACCAGTCTGGGAGTGGACACCGGGGAGCTGTTTTTT; CDR3aa: CATSLGVDTGELFF; j_gene: TRBJ2-2; v_gene: TRBV15; d_gene: NA; abundance: NA
CDR3nt: TGCAGTGCTAGCAGGAATTCACCCCTCCACTTT; CDR3aa: CSASRNSPLHF; j_gene: TRBJ1-6; v_gene: TRBV20-1; d_gene: NA; abundance: NA
CDR3nt: TGTGCCAGCAGTTACGCGTTAGCGGGAGGCGCGAACACCGGGGAGCTGTTTTTT; CDR3aa: CASSYALAGGANTGELFF; j_gene: TRBJ2-2; v_gene: TRBV6-2/TRBV6-3; d_gene: TRBD2; abundance: NA